Listed below are T cell receptor beta chains from one sample, sequenced in a study of T cell repertoires in cytomegalovirus infection. Each CDR3 protein is one row after TCRdb ran MiXCR on the reads. Of 630,000 or so distinct CDR3 sequences in the sample, roughly 26% were seen once. Sequencing was done on a sample of CD8+ T cells from PBMCs. These receptors were collected from a human donor in good health (CMV status not recorded). Some clones in this sample may be carry-over from other donors' samples. Each CDR3 is given with its conserved first and last residue. A D gene is named only where the DNA matches it firmly. Only some rows state a clone size, as once, few, many or a class for expanded clones.

>few|TRBJ2-1|TRBD2|TRBV27|16
TGTGCCAGCAGTCTTAGCGGGGGGGCCTCCTACAATGAGCAGTTCTTC
CASSLSGGASYNEQFF
>NA|TRBJ2-5|TRBD2|TRBV5-1|17
TGCGCCAGCAGCTGGGAAGAGGTAGCGGGGCCGGGGGAGACCCAGTACTTC
CASSWEEVAGPGETQYF
>NA|TRBJ2-3|NA|TRBV9|13
TGTGCCAGCTCCCAGGGGGGGAAAGATACGCAGTATTTT
CASSQGGKDTQYF
>many|TRBJ2-5|NA|TRBV7-9|16
TGTGCCAGCAGCTTAGCCCCCGGACGGGGCCAAGAGACCCAGTACTTC
CASSLAPGRGQETQYF
>once|TRBJ1-1|TRBD1|TRBV6-6|16
TGTGCCAGCAGTCGACACCCATCAGGGGGTCGAACTGAAGCTTTCTTT
CASSRHPSGGRTEAFF
>NA|TRBJ1-6|TRBD1|TRBV20-1|16
TGCAGTGCCCCCGGACAGGGCCCTAACTATAATTCACCCCTCCACTTT
CSAPGQGPNYNSPLHF
>few|TRBJ2-5|TRBD2|TRBV6-5|15
TGTGCCAGCAGTTACAGGCTAGCGGGAATCGAGACCCAGTACTTC
CASSYRLAGIETQYF
>NA|TRBJ2-7|TRBD2|TRBV24-1|21
TGTGCCACCATCCCGCGGGGGAAGGAGCCGGGACTAGCGGGGGGGCCCGGTGAGCAGTACTTC
CATIPRGKEPGLAGGPGEQYF
>many|TRBJ2-1|NA|TRBV7-9|14
TGTGCCAGCAACCTACAGGGTCCCTACAATGAGCAGTTCTTC
CASNLQGPYNEQFF
>few|TRBJ2-2|NA|TRBV20-1|13
TGCAGTGCTACCCTAGCGAACACCGGGGAGCTGTTTTTT
CSATLANTGELFF
>NA|TRBJ2-1|NA|TRBV6-5|14
TGTGCCAGCAGTACCGGGATTTCCCACAATGAGCAGTTCTTC
CASSTGISHNEQFF
>NA|TRBJ2-1|NA|TRBV19|14
TGTGCCAGTAGTATAGATCCGGGCCCCAATGAGCAGTTCTTC
CASSIDPGPNEQFF
>NA|TRBJ2-5|NA|TRBV4-1|17
TGCGCCAGCAGCCAAGAAAAGTGGGACATTAGACAAGAGACCCAGTACTTC
CASSQEKWDIRQETQYF
>few|TRBJ1-2|TRBD1|TRBV20-1|14
TGCAGTGCCCTTCTTTGGGACAGTAACTATGGCTACACCTTC
CSALLWDSNYGYTF
>many|TRBJ2-1|NA|TRBV7-9|15
TGTGCCAGCAGCTCGGTAGAACGAACCTACAATGAGCAGTTCTTC
CASSSVERTYNEQFF
>few|TRBJ2-3|TRBD1|TRBV6-2/TRBV6-3|13
TGTGCCAGCTTGACCAGGGGGCCAGATACGCAGTATTTT
CASLTRGPDTQYF
>NA|TRBJ2-7|NA|TRBV6-5|15
TGTGCCAGCAGTTACTCGAGAAGGGGATACTACAAGCAGTACTTC
CASSYSRRGYYKQYF
>NA|TRBJ2-2|NA|TRBV4-1|15
TGCGCCAGCAGCCAAGGGGCCAGCTACACCGGGGAGCTGTTTTTT
CASSQGASYTGELFF
>many|TRBJ2-5|NA|TRBV12-3/TRBV12-4|14
TGTGCCAGCAGTTTAGTGGGGGGCGGAGAGACCCAGTACTTC
CASSLVGGGETQYF
>NA|TRBJ1-1|NA|TRBV6-1|13
TGTGCCAGCAGCGCGGGGTATAGCACTGAAGCTTTCTTT
CASSAGYSTEAFF
>NA|TRBJ2-1|NA|TRBV12-3/TRBV12-4|13
TGTGCCCTCAGAGGGGTTTCCTACAATGAGCAGTTCTTC
CALRGVSYNEQFF
>few|TRBJ1-1|NA|TRBV4-1|12
TGCGCCAGCAGCCAAGAGCCGACAGAAGCTTTCTTT
CASSQEPTEAFF
>few|TRBJ1-4|NA|TRBV14|15
TGTGCCAGCAGCACGCAGGGTGTCGGAGATGAAAAACTGTTTTTT
CASSTQGVGDEKLFF
>NA|TRBJ2-7|NA|TRBV19|14
TGTGTCAGTAGTGCATCCGGGACGGACTACGAGCAGTACTTC
CVSSASGTDYEQYF
>few|TRBJ2-1|NA|TRBV20-1|17
TGCAGTGCTAGAGGCGTCCGGGACTCGCTAAGCTACAATGAGCAGTTCTTC
CSARGVRDSLSYNEQFF
>NA|TRBJ1-2|TRBD1|TRBV20-1|18
TGCAGTGCTAGAGAAAACATGGTTTCAAGGGGGCCTAACTATGGCTACACCTTC
CSARENMVSRGPNYGYTF
>NA|TRBJ2-5|TRBD2|TRBV14|15
TGTGCCAGCAGCCATCGACTAGCGGGATGGGAGACCCAGTACTTC
CASSHRLAGWETQYF
>few|TRBJ2-1|TRBD2|TRBV7-9|16
TGTGCCAGCAGCTTCCCGACTAGCGGGGGGGCATATGAGCAGTTCTTC
CASSFPTSGGAYEQFF
>few|TRBJ1-5|TRBD1|TRBV28|17
TGTGCCAGCAGTGCCGGGACAGCCCGATGGGGCAATCAGCCCCAGCATTTT
CASSAGTARWGNQPQHF
>few|TRBJ2-3|TRBD2|TRBV7-9|17
TGTGCCAGCAGCTTAGATTGGTCGGGGGGGCCGGGGGATACGCAGTATTTT
CASSLDWSGGPGDTQYF
>many|TRBJ2-7|NA|TRBV7-2|14
TGTGCCAGCAGCCCCGCTGGAGGGAGCTACGAGCAGTACTTC
CASSPAGGSYEQYF
>many|TRBJ2-1|NA|TRBV7-6|15
TGTGCCAGCAGCCTCGGGCACGGGATTAACAATGAGCAGTTCTTC
CASSLGHGINNEQFF
>many|TRBJ2-1|NA|TRBV7-8|15
TGTGCCAGCAGTCACCCCCTCCTAGGGGACAATGAGCAGTTCTTC
CASSHPLLGDNEQFF
>many|TRBJ1-1|NA|TRBV7-2|14
TGTGCCAGCAGCCTCAGTTGGGGGGACACTGAAGCTTTCTTT
CASSLSWGDTEAFF
>many|TRBJ2-5|TRBD1|TRBV12-3/TRBV12-4|12
TGTGCCAGCAGTTCCACAGGGGGGACCCAGTACTTC
CASSSTGGTQYF
>few|TRBJ2-7|NA|TRBV27|15
TGTGCCAGCAGTAAGAGAGGCCAGGACTCCTACGAGCAGTACTTC
CASSKRGQDSYEQYF
>NA|TRBJ2-1|NA|TRBV20-1|12
TGCAGTGCTAGCGTAGGGGACGGTGAGCAGTTCTTC
CSASVGDGEQFF
>NA|TRBJ2-7|TRBD2|TRBV6-2/TRBV6-3|16
TGTGCCAGCAGTTACGAGGGACTAGCGGGGGCCTACGAGCAGTACTTC
CASSYEGLAGAYEQYF
>few|TRBJ2-3|NA|TRBV20-1|14
TGCAGTGCTAGAGACCAGGGAGCCACAGATACGCAGTATTTT
CSARDQGATDTQYF
>NA|TRBJ1-4|NA|TRBV12-5|16
TGTGCTAGTGGTTTGGGTGCCGGGGGCTCCGACGCGGAACTGTTTTTT
CASGLGAGGSDAELFF
>few|TRBJ2-1|NA|TRBV14|13
TGTGCCAGCAGCCACTTCCGTTACAATGAGCAGTTCTTC
CASSHFRYNEQFF
>few|TRBJ2-1|TRBD1|TRBV6-2/TRBV6-3|16
TGTGCCAGCAGTTCCACCTCCGGGACAGGGAGCAATGAGCAGTTCTTC
CASSSTSGTGSNEQFF
>NA|TRBJ2-7|NA|TRBV7-9|16
TGTGCCAGCAGCTCGCCAGGAGTAGGGGGACTGGGGGAGCAGTACTTC
CASSSPGVGGLGEQYF
>many|TRBJ1-5|TRBD1|TRBV7-8|15
TGTGCCAGCAGCTCGTACAGGGGTAGCAATCAGCCCCAGCATTTT
CASSSYRGSNQPQHF
>few|TRBJ1-3|TRBD1|TRBV6-6|15
TGTGCCAGCAGTTACTCGGAGGGGGCGGGAATGTCCATATATTTT
CASSYSEGAGMSIYF